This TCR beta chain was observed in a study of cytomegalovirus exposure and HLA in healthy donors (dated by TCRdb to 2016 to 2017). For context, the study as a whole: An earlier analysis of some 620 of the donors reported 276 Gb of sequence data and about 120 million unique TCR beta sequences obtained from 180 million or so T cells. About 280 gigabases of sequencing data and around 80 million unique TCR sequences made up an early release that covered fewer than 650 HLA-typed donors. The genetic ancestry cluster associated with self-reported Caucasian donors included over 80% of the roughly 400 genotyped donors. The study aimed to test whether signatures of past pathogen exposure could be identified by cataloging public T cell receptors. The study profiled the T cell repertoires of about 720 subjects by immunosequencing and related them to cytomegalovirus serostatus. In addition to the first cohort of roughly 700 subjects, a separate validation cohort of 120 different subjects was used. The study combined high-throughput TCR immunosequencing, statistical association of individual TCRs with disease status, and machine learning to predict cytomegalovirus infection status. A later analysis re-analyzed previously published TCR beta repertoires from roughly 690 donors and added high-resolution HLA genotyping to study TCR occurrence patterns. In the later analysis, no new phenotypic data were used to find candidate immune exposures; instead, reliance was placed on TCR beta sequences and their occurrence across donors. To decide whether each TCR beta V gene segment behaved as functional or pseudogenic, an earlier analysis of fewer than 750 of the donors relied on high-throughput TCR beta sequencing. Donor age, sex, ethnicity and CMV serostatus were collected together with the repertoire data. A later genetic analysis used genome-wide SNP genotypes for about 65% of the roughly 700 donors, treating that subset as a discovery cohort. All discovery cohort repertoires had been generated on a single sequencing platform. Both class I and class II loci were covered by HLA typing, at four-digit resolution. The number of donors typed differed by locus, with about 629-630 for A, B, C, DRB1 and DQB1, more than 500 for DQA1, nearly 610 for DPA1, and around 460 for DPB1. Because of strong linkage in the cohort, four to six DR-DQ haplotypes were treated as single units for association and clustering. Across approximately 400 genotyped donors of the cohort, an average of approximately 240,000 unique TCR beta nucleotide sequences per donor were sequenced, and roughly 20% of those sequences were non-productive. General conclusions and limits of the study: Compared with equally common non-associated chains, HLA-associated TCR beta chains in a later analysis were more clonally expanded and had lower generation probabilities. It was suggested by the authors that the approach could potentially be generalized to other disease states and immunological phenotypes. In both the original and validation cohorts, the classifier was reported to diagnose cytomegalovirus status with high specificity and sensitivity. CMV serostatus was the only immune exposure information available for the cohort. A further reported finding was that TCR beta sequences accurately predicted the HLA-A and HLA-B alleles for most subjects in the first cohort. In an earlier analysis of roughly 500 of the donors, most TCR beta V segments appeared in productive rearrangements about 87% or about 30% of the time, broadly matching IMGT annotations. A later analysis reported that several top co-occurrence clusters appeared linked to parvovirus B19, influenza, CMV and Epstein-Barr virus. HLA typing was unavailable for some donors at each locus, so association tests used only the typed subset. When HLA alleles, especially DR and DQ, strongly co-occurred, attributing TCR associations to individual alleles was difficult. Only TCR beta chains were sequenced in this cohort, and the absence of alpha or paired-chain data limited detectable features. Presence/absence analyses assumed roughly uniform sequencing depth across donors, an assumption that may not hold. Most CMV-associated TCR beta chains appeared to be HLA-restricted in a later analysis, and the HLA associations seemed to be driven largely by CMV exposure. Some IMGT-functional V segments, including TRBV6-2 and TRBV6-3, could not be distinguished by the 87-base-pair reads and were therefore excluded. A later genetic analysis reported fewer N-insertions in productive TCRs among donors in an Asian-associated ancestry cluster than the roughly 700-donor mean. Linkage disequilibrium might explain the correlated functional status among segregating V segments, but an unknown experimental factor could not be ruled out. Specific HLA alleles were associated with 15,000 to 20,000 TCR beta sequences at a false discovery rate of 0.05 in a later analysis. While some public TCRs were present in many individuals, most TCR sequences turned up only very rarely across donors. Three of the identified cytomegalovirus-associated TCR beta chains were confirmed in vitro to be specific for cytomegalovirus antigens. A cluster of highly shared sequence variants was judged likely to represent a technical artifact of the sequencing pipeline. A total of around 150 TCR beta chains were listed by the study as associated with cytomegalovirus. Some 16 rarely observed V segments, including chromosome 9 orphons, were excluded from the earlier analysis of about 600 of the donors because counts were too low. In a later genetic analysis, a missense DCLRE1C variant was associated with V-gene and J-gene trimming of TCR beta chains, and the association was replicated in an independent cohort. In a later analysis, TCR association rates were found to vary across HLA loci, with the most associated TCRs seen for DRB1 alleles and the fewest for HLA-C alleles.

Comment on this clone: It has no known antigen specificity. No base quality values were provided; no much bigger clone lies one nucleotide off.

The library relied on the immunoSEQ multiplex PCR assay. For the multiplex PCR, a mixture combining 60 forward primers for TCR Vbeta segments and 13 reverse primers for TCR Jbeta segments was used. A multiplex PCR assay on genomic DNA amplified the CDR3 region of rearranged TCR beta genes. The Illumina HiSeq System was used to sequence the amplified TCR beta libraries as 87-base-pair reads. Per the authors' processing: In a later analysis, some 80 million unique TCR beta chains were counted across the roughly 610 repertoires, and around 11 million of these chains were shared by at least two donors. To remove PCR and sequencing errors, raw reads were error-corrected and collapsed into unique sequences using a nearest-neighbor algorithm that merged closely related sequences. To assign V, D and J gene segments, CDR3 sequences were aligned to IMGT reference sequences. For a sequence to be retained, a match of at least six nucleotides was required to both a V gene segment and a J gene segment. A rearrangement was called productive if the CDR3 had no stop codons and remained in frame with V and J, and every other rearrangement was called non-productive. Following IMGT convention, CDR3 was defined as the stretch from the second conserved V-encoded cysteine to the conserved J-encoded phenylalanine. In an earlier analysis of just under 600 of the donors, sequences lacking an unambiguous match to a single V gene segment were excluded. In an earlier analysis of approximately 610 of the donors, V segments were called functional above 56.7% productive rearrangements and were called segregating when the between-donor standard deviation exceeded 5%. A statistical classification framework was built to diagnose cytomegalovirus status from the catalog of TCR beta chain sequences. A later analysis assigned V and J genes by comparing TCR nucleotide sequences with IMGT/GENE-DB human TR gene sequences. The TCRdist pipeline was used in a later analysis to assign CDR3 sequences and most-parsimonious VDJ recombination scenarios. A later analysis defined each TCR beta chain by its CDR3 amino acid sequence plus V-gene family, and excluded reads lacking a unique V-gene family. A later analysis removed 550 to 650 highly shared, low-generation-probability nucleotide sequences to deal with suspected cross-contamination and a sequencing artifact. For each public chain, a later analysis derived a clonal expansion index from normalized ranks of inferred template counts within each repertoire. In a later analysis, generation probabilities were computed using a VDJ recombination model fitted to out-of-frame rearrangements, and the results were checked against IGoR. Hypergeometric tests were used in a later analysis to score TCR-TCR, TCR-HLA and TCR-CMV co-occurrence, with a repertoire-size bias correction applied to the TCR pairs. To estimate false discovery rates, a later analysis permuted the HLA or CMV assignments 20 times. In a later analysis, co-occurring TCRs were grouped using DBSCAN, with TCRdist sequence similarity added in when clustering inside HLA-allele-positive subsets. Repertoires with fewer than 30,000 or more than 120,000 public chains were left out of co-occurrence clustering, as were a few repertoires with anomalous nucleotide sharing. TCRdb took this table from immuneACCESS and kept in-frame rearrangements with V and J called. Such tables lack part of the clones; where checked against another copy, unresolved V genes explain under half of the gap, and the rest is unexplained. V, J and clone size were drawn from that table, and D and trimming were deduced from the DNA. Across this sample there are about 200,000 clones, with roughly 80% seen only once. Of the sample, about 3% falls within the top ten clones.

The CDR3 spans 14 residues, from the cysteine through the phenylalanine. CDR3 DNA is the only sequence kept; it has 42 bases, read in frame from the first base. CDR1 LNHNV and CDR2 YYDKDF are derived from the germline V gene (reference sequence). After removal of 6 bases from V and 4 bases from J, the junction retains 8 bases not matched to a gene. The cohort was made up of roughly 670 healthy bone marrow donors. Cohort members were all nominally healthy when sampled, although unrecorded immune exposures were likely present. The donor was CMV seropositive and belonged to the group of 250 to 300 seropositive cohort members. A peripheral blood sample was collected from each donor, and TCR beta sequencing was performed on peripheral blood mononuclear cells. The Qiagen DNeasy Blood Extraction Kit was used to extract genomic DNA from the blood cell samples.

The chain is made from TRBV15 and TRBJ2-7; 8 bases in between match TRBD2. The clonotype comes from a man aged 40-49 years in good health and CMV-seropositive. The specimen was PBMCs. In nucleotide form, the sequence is TGTGCCACCAGTACCTTTAGCGGGACGTACGAGCAGTACTTC. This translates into CATSTFSGTYEQYF.